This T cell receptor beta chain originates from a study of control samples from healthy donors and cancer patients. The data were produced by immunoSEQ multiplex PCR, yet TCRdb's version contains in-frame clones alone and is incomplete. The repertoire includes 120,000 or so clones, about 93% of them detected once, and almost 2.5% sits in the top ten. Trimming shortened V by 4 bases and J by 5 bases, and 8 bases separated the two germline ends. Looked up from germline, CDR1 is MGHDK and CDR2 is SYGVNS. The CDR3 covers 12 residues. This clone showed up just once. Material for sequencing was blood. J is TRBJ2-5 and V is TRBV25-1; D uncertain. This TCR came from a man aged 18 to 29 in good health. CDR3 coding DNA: TGTGCCAGCAGTGTGCTAGGGGAGACCCAGTACTTC. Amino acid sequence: CASSVLGETQYF.